A selection of T cell receptor beta chains follows, all from one sample in a study of cytomegalovirus exposure and HLA in healthy donors. Using immunoSEQ multiplex PCR, the repertoire was profiled, and TCRdb retains in-frame clones only, with some absent. The sample has some 78,000 clones; 80% are singletons. The specimen was PBMCs. These receptors came from a woman aged 45-65 years in good health and CMV-seropositive. Each CDR3 is given with its conserved first and last residue. Rows give clone size only sometimes, using once, few, many, or a class for an expanded clone.

once	TRBJ2-6	TRBV7-6	CASSPGLAGEYSGANVLTF
.	TRBJ1-3	TRBV6-5	CASGTGTGNTIYF
.	TRBJ2-7	TRBV27	CASSLGDRGTYEQYF
.	TRBJ1-2	TRBV11-2	CAGRTGSGYTF
.	TRBJ2-5	TRBV7-9	CSSRPGLAGGHETQYF
.	TRBJ1-4	TRBV2	CASITGGNEKLFF
.	TRBJ2-5	TRBV25-1	CASRRGQETQYF
.	TRBJ2-3	TRBV4-1	CASSQASTDTQYF
.	TRBJ2-7	TRBV29-1	CSVEGPGTEYEQYF
once	TRBJ1-1	TRBV7-9	CASSWERDTEAFF
.	TRBJ1-5	TRBV30	CAWSRGSNQPQHF
.	TRBJ2-7	TRBV29-1	CSVRQGPYEQYF
once	TRBJ1-3	TRBV19	CASTRDSATDTIYF
.	TRBJ2-1	TRBV27	CASGDRGIYNEQFF
.	TRBJ2-6	TRBV7-8	CASSLRDRASGANVLTF
.	TRBJ1-1	TRBV18	CASSPDSEAFF
.	TRBJ2-3	TRBV15	CATSFGAFRTSVGRAQYF
.	TRBJ1-6	TRBV7-9	CASSWANSPLHF
few	TRBJ2-2	TRBV10-3	CAIHPGGTSPGELFF
.	TRBJ2-2	TRBV2	CASTAGQYTGELFF
.	TRBJ2-1	TRBV11-2	CASSAQPRGSYNEQFF
.	TRBJ1-3	TRBV7-9	CASSPPDRAGNTIYF
.	TRBJ1-2	TRBV19	CASSFQRQVRRGYTF
.	TRBJ2-3	TRBV6-4	CASSDNSGKGADTQYF
.	TRBJ2-1	TRBV29-1	CSVEVVQSSYNEQFF
.	TRBJ2-2	TRBV10-1	CASSDIETGELFF
.	TRBJ1-6	TRBV6-5	CASSQSGNSPLHF